This is a list of T cell receptor beta chains from one sample in a study of beta chain features in type 1 diabetes. Sequencing used immunoSEQ multiplex PCR; TCRdb keeps in-frame clones, though not all of them. Of roughly 100,000 clones in the sample, about 26% were seen once. The sample taken for sequencing was central memory CD4+ T cells from blood. These receptors were collected from a woman aged 18-29 years with type 1 diabetes. Both conserved end residues are part of each CDR3. A D gene is named only where the DNA matches it firmly. Clone sizes are given selectively: once, few, many, or a class where the clone is expanded.

NA | TRBJ2-1 | TRBV14 | few | TGTGCCAGCAGCCAAGATCAGGGGGGTGAGCAGTTCTTC | CASSQDQGGEQFF
TRBD2 | TRBJ2-3 | TRBV5-1 | once | TGCGCCAGCAGTGGAATCGGGACTAGCGGATCAGATACGCAGTATTTT | CASSGIGTSGSDTQYF
NA | TRBJ2-5 | TRBV18 | NA | TGTGCCAGCTCACTACAACAGGGTGGGGAGACCCAGTACTTC | CASSLQQGGETQYF
TRBD1 | TRBJ1-5 | TRBV28 | few | TGTGCCAGCAGGACACCTACAGGGGTTGACAATCAGCCCCAGCATTTT | CASRTPTGVDNQPQHF
NA | TRBJ1-1 | TRBV30 | NA | TGTGCCTGGACCACGGAGGCTCGGGCTTTCTTT | CAWTTEARAFF
NA | TRBJ1-5 | TRBV30 | NA | TGTGCCTGGAGTGTGAGGGGGAATCAGCCCCAGCATTTT | CAWSVRGNQPQHF
TRBD2 | TRBJ2-7 | TRBV7-2 | NA | TGTGCCAGCAGCTTAGGGCCTAGCGGAACCTACGAGCAGTACTTC | CASSLGPSGTYEQYF
NA | TRBJ2-1 | TRBV19 | few | TGTGCCAGTAGTATGACGGGGACGGGAGACAATGAGCAGTTCTTC | CASSMTGTGDNEQFF
TRBD2 | TRBJ2-5 | TRBV7-2 | few | TGTGCCAGCAGCCATACTAGCGGGACCGGGGGAGAGACCCAGTACTTC | CASSHTSGTGGETQYF
TRBD1 | TRBJ1-3 | TRBV30 | few | TGTGCCTGGGCGACAGGGGGAGGAAACACCATATATTTT | CAWATGGGNTIYF
NA | TRBJ1-1 | TRBV2 | few | TGTGCCAGCAGTGGGACAGTGGGTACTGAAGCTTTCTTT | CASSGTVGTEAFF